These T cell receptor beta chains were read from a single sample in a study of graft-versus-host responses after intestinal transplantation. Assay: immunoSEQ multiplex PCR; the TCRdb copy retains only in-frame clones and omits some. The sample has around 100,000 clones; roughly 84% are singletons. These receptors have no known antigen. The specimen comprised unstimulated CD4+ T cells sorted from spleen or lymph node cells, sampled before transplant. The origin of the receptors is a human donor who was the organ donor for an intestinal transplant. Each CDR3 is given with its conserved first and last residue. The D gene is left open where the match is weak. Size tells how often a clone was seen (once, few, many) or the class of an expanded clone, and some rows leave it out.

j_gene	v_gene	d_gene	abundance	CDR3aa	CDR3nt
TRBJ2-7	TRBV23-1	TRBD1	once	CASSHTDKGAHEQYF	TGCGCCAGCAGTCATACCGACAAGGGGGCCCACGAGCAGTACTTC
TRBJ1-2	TRBV25-1	TRBD1	-	CASSAVTQGAGGYTF	TGTGCCAGCAGTGCCGTAACCCAGGGGGCAGGTGGCTACACCTTC
TRBJ2-7	TRBV6-1	-	once	CATSPQRGVYEQYF	TGTGCCACATCCCCTCAGAGGGGGGTTTACGAGCAGTACTTC
TRBJ1-2	TRBV30	-	-	CAWRGLHYGYTF	TGTGCCTGGAGGGGACTGCACTATGGCTACACCTTC
TRBJ1-2	TRBV28	-	-	CASSGGRDTF	TGTGCCAGCAGTGGCGGCAGGGATACCTTC
TRBJ1-6	TRBV30	-	-	CAWSQVNSPLHF	TGTGCCTGGAGTCAGGTTAATTCACCCCTCCACTTT
TRBJ2-7	TRBV7-2	-	-	CASSLVYQAREQYF	TGTGCCAGCAGCTTAGTTTACCAGGCTCGTGAGCAGTACTTC
TRBJ1-2	TRBV5-8	-	-	CASSRTGTKTYGYTF	TGTGCCAGCAGCAGAACCGGGACAAAGACCTATGGCTACACCTTC
TRBJ2-1	TRBV28	-	-	CASSRDFTYNEQFF	TGTGCCAGCAGTCGGGACTTCACGTACAATGAGCAGTTCTTC
TRBJ1-1	TRBV7-9	-	-	CASSLAEGRTEAFF	TGTGCCAGCAGCTTAGCTGAGGGGAGGACTGAAGCTTTCTTT
TRBJ1-4	TRBV9	-	-	CASSVGSREKLFF	TGTGCCAGCAGCGTAGGTTCTCGTGAAAAACTGTTTTTT
TRBJ1-1	TRBV29-1	-	once	CSVEKQLNTEAFF	TGCAGCGTTGAGAAACAGCTGAACACTGAAGCTTTCTTT
TRBJ2-3	TRBV11-3	TRBD2	-	CASSLGTSGTDTQYF	TGTGCCAGCAGCTTAGGGACTAGCGGTACAGATACGCAGTATTTT
TRBJ1-1	TRBV6-1	TRBD1	-	CASSGYRGRGTEAFF	TGTGCCAGCAGTGGGTACAGGGGGCGCGGCACTGAAGCTTTCTTT
TRBJ2-7	TRBV11-2	-	-	CASSLATGSYEQYF	TGTGCCAGCAGCTTAGCAACAGGGTCCTACGAGCAGTACTTC
TRBJ2-2	TRBV25-1	-	-	CASSVGVGGPGELFF	TGTGCCAGCAGTGTTGGGGTAGGGGGACCCGGGGAGCTGTTTTTT
TRBJ2-3	TRBV5-6	-	-	CASSLALKADTQYF	TGTGCCAGCAGCTTGGCCCTCAAGGCAGATACGCAGTATTTT
TRBJ2-3	TRBV10-3	-	-	CAISDWGTDTQYF	TGTGCCATCAGTGATTGGGGGACAGATACGCAGTATTTT
TRBJ2-7	TRBV19	-	-	CASTFLRAYEQYF	TGTGCCAGTACGTTCCTCCGGGCCTACGAGCAGTACTTC
TRBJ1-5	TRBV6-1	-	-	CASRISGSGNQPQHF	TGTGCCAGCAGAATTTCAGGGTCGGGCAATCAGCCCCAGCATTTT
TRBJ1-3	TRBV5-4	-	-	CASSFFGAGRKGFSGNTIYF	TGTGCCAGCAGCTTCTTTGGTGCGGGGAGAAAAGGATTCTCTGGAAACACCATATATTTT
TRBJ2-7	TRBV5-1	-	-	CASSTGGYEQYF	TGCGCCAGCTCCACTGGGGGCTACGAGCAGTACTTC
TRBJ1-2	TRBV7-9	-	-	CASSSLGFGGANYGYTF	TGTGCCAGCAGCTCCCTTGGTTTCGGGGGGGCTAACTATGGCTACACCTTC
TRBJ1-1	TRBV2	TRBD1	-	CASRPGTGNTEAFF	TGTGCCAGCAGACCCGGGACAGGCAACACTGAAGCTTTCTTT
TRBJ1-2	TRBV30	TRBD1	-	CAWSHGQGSGGYTF	TGTGCCTGGAGTCATGGACAGGGGTCTGGAGGCTACACCTTC
TRBJ2-1	TRBV18	TRBD2	-	CASSPPLGGGSYEQFF	TGTGCCAGCTCACCACCTCTCGGGGGGGGATCCTATGAGCAGTTCTTC
TRBJ1-5	TRBV28	-	-	CASSFRRQTSNQPQHF	TGTGCCAGCAGTTTTCGACGACAAACTAGCAATCAGCCCCAGCATTTT
TRBJ1-2	TRBV19	TRBD1	-	CASRDRGSDGYTF	TGTGCCAGCAGGGACAGGGGGTCGGACGGCTACACCTTC
TRBJ1-5	TRBV2	-	-	CASATGEGQPQHF	TGTGCCAGCGCCACGGGGGAGGGTCAGCCCCAGCATTTT
TRBJ2-2	TRBV4-1	-	-	CASSNKPRTSNTGELFF	TGCGCCAGCAGCAACAAGCCTAGGACTTCGAACACCGGGGAGCTGTTTTTT
TRBJ2-4	TRBV6-1	-	-	CASSLGLKNIQYF	TGTGCCAGCAGCCTCGGGTTAAAAAACATTCAGTACTTC
TRBJ2-4	TRBV25-1	TRBD2	-	CASSEGLAGGQNIQYF	TGTGCCAGCAGCGAGGGACTAGCGGGGGGGCAAAACATTCAGTACTTC
TRBJ1-5	TRBV28	TRBD1	-	CASSLRGRNQPQHF	TGTGCCAGCAGTTTAAGGGGGCGCAATCAGCCCCAGCATTTT
TRBJ2-3	TRBV30	-	-	CAFDSTTDTQYF	TGTGCCTTCGACAGTACCACAGATACGCAGTATTTT
TRBJ2-4	TRBV6-6	TRBD1	-	CASSYWGTEKNIQYF	TGTGCCAGCAGTTACTGGGGGACAGAGAAAAACATTCAGTACTTC
TRBJ2-2	TRBV5-4	-	-	CASSFPTGNTGELFF	TGTGCCAGCAGCTTTCCGACAGGGAACACCGGGGAGCTGTTTTTT
TRBJ1-3	TRBV10-3	-	once	CAISQNLRAGNAGNTIYF	TGTGCCATCAGTCAAAATCTCCGGGCAGGGAACGCTGGAAACACCATATATTTT
TRBJ2-3	TRBV19	-	-	CASSIAASAGTDTQYF	TGTGCCAGTAGTATAGCGGCTTCGGCCGGCACAGATACGCAGTATTTT
TRBJ2-3	TRBV7-2	-	-	CASSFSTSGGKDTQYF	TGTGCCAGCAGCTTCAGCACTAGTGGGGGTAAGGATACGCAGTATTTT
TRBJ1-1	TRBV7-9	-	-	CASSVKDTEAFF	TGTGCCAGCAGCGTTAAAGACACTGAAGCTTTCTTT
TRBJ1-2	TRBV9	TRBD1	-	CASSVDGAGGGGYTF	TGTGCCAGCAGCGTAGATGGGGCAGGGGGCGGCGGCTACACCTTC
TRBJ2-7	TRBV25-1	TRBD1	-	CASRGAPGTGGGEQYF	TGTGCCAGCAGGGGTGCCCCCGGGACAGGGGGCGGCGAGCAGTACTTC
TRBJ1-1	TRBV11-2	-	-	CASSLAAKGPLNTEAFF	TGTGCCAGCAGCTTAGCGGCGAAGGGTCCCCTGAACACTGAAGCTTTCTTT
TRBJ2-3	TRBV6-1	-	-	CASRLFDTQYF	TGTGCCAGCAGACTGTTCGATACGCAGTATTTT